This entry is about one T cell receptor (beta chain). Per the original data handling: Amplifying reference gene primers gave estimates of nucleated cell counts. Data came from immunoSEQ multiplex PCR; TCRdb stores just in-frame clones and leaves some out. The V and J calls and the clone size are those of that table, but D and trimming were determined from the DNA. This table holds 68,000 or so clones, about 82% found once. This specimen comes from a study of blood T cell repertoires in COVID-19. Study summary: Researchers got acute and convalescent COVID-19 samples from the United States, Italy and Spain. PBMCs, B-cell-depleted T cells, or T cells provided the cDNA or gDNA that made up the material.

J lost 9 bases, V lost 0 bases, and 8 bases had no gene match. The germline V gene encodes CDR1 MNHEY and CDR2 SVGEGT. The CDR3 covers 15 residues. The sequenced sample consisted of peripheral blood. The V gene is TRBV6-2 or TRBV6-3, the J gene TRBJ2-1; 7 nucleotides align to TRBD2. The receptor comes from a human donor in a cohort sampled during active COVID-19. CDR3 amino acids: CASSYSGGVPVEQFF. CDR3 bases: TGTGCCAGCAGTTACTCGGGGGGGGTCCCCGTTGAGCAGTTCTTC.